Sequencing of this TCR beta chain was carried out in a study of blood T cell repertoires in COVID-19. V lost 5 bases, J lost 9 bases, and 15 bases stayed unmatched. This CDR3 has 16 residues. CDR1 is SEHNR, CDR2 FQNEAQ, per germline (reference sequence). Some clones are missing from TCRdb's copy, which holds only in-frame ones; the method was immunoSEQ multiplex PCR. Among tens of thousands of clones listed, approximately 90% were seen once. The chain couples TRBV7-9 to TRBJ2-1; 8 bases agree with TRBD2. The TCR sequence derives from a human donor in a cohort sampled during active COVID-19. Source material: peripheral blood. The DNA for the CDR3 is TGTGCCAGCAGCACGAGCCTGGGACTAGAGGCTGGTGAGCAGTTCTTC. As protein: CASSTSLGLEAGEQFF.